This T cell receptor (beta chain) was identified during a study of human T cells and chemical hapten exposure. Overall study: DPC (0.01%) was patch tested on the upper back and read at 6 days.

The library tagged individual cDNA molecules with unique molecular identifiers. One entry per CDR3 protein, called by TCRdb with MiXCR from the RACE reads. The sample contains approximately 80,000 distinct CDR3 sequences, 14% of which appear only once. A few counts support this clonotype. V shed 5 bases and J shed 1 base, with 8 bases lying between them. Germline CDR1 MRHNA, CDR2 SNTAGT. CDR3 length: 13 residues. As to time point: pre-sensitization, week 0. Treatment indicated: therapeutic diphenylcyclopropenone sensitization with weekly scalp DPC. Sample donors consisted of patients with alopecia, aged 18 to 70 years, who were suitable for DPC. Someone pulled total RNA out of unfractionated whole blood.

Sequenced here: whole blood, sampled in connection with sensitization to the hapten diphenylcyclopropenone (DPC). V and J are TRBV6-4 and TRBJ1-1, with unresolved D. The clonotype originates from a woman in her fifties or sixties with alopecia areata. Some clones in this sample may be carry-over from other donors' samples. The CDR3 sequence: CASSLLTNTEAFF. The CDR3 bases are TGTGCCAGCAGTTTACTCACGAACACTGAAGCTTTCTTT.